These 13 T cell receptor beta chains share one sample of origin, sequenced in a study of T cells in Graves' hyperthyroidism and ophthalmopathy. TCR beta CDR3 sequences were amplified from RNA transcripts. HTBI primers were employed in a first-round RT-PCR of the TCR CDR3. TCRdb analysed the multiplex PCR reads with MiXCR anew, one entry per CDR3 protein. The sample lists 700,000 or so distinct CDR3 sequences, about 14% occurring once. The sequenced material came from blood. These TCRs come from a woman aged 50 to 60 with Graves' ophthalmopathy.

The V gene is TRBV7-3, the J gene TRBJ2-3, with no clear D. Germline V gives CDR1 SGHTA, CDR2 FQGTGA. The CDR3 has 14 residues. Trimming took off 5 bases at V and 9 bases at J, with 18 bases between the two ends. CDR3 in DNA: TGTGCCAGCAGCCTCTCCCCACTGGCTCTGACGCAGTATTTT. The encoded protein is CASSLSPLALTQYF.

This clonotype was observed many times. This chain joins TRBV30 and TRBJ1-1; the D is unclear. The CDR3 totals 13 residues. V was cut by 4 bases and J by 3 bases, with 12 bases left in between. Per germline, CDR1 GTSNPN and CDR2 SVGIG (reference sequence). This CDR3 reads CAWTSDGYTEAFF. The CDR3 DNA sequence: TGTGCCTGGACATCGGACGGATACACTGAAGCTTTCTTT.

CDR3 nucleotide sequence: TGTGCCAGCAGCGGAAACAGGGGGAACGAGCAGTACTTC. Protein sequence: CASSGNRGNEQYF. This rearrangement joins TRBV9 to TRBJ2-7, with 8 nucleotides matching TRBD1. This CDR3 is built from 13 residues. Germline lookup yields CDR1 SGDLS and CDR2 YYNGEE. The V segment lost 3 bases and the J segment 5 bases; nucleotides outside the gene matches: 4.

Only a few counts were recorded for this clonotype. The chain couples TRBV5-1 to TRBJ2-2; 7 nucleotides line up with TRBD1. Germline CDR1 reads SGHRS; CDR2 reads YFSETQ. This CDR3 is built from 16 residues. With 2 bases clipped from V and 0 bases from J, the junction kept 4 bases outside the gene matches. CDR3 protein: CASSLKTGTNTGELFF. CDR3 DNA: TGCGCCAGCAGCTTAAAGACAGGGACGAACACCGGGGAGCTGTTTTTT.

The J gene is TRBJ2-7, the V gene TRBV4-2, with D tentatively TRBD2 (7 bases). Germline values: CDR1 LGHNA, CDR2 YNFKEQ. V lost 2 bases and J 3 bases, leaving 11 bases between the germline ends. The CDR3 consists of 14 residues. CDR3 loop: CASSQRGDYYEQYF. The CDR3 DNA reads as TGTGCCAGCAGCCAAAGGGGGGACTACTACGAGCAGTACTTC.

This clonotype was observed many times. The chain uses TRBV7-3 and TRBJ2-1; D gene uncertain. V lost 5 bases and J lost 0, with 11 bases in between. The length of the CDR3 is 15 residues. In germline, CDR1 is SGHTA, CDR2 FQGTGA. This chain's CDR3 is CASSEYIGSYNEQFF. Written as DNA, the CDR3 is TGTGCCAGCAGCGAGTATATTGGCTCCTACAATGAGCAGTTCTTC.

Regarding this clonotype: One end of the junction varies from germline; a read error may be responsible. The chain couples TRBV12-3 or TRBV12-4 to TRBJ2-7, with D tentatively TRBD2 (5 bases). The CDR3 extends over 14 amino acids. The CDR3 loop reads CASSVEGNVYEQHF. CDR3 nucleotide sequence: TGTGCCAGCAGCGTTGAGGGCAACGTCTACGAGCAGCACTTC.

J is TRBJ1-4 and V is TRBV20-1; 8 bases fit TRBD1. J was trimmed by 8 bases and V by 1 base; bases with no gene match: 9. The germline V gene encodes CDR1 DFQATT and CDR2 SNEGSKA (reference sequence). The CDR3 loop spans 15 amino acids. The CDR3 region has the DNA TGCAGTGCTAGAGCCAGGACAGGGATGGTGGAAAAACTGTTTTTT. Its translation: CSARARTGMVEKLFF.

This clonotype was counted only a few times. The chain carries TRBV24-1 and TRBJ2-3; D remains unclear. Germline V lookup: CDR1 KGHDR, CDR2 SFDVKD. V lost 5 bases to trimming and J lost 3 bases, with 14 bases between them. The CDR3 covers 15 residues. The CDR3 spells CATSGRVGATDTQYF. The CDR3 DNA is TGTGCCACCAGTGGAAGGGTGGGTGCAACAGATACGCAGTATTTT.

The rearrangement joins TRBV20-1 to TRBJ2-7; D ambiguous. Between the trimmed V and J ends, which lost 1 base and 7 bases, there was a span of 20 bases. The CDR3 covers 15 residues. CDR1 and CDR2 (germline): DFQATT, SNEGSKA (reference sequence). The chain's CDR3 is CSARANQWDQDEQYF. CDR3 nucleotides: TGCAGTGCTAGAGCCAACCAATGGGATCAGGATGAGCAGTACTTC.

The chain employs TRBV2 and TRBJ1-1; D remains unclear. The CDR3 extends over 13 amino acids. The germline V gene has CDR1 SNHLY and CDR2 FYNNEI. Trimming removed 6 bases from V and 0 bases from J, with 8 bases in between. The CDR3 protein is CASRRDMNTEAFF. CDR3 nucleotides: TGTGCCAGCAGACGAGACATGAACACTGAAGCTTTCTTT.

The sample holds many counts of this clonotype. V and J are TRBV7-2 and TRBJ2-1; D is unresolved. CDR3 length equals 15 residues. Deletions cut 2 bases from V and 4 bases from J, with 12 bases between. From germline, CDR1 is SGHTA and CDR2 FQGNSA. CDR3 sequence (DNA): TGTGCCAGCAGCTTACTTGGCAGCCTATACAATGAGCAGTTCTTC. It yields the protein CASSLLGSLYNEQFF.

The CDR3 reads CASSLEALYNEQFF. The CDR3 DNA reads TGTGCCAGCAGCTTAGAGGCACTTTACAATGAGCAGTTCTTC. The chain couples TRBV11-2 to TRBJ2-1; D not resolved. Trimming cost V 0 bases and J 4 bases, with 7 bases left between them. Germline V gene lookup returns CDR1 SGHAT and CDR2 FQNNGV. CDR3 size: 14 residues.